These 12 T cell receptor beta chains share one sample of origin, sequenced in a study of early T cells in non-severe SARS-CoV-2 infection. MiXCR, applied by TCRdb to the 5' RACE reads, yields one record per CDR3 protein. The table records about 33,000 distinct CDR3 sequences, under 5.5% of them present only once. What was sequenced was whole blood. The receptors stem from an adult who was a healthcare worker with PCR-confirmed SARS-CoV-2 infection or an uninfected control (not recorded which).

This clonotype was found many times. This chain links TRBV24-1 with TRBJ2-7; D is uncertain. Germline V gives CDR1 KGHDR, CDR2 SFDVKD. This CDR3 spans 14 amino acids. The V and J ends lost 2 bases and 2 bases respectively, with 9 bases between them. CDR3 amino acids: CATSDSTSTYEQYF. The CDR3 DNA follows: TGTGCCACCAGTGATTCGACATCTACCTACGAGCAGTACTTC.

Ten or more counts support this clonotype. The chain joins TRBV2 to TRBJ2-4; D is unresolved. This CDR3 region has 15 residues. Germline CDR1 reads SNHLY; CDR2 reads FYNNEI. V was clipped by 6 bases and J by 0 bases, with 12 bases between them. Here the CDR3 reads CASSPNTLAKNIQYF. The CDR3 DNA sequence: TGTGCCAGCAGCCCTAACACACTAGCCAAAAACATTCAGTACTTC.

This clonotype was observed at least ten times. A read error may account for a junction end that differs from germline. The rearrangement uses TRBV6-6 and TRBJ2-7; 9 bases align to TRBD1. CDR1 MNHNY and CDR2 SVGAGI come from the germline V gene (reference sequence). The CDR3 runs 15 residues. CDR3 sequence (DNA): TGTGCCAGCAGTTATTTGGACAGGGGCCTCTACGAACAGTACTTC. Translating it yields CASSYLDRGLYEQYF.

This clonotype was seen more than once but under ten times. V and J are TRBV7-9 and TRBJ1-4; tentative D call: TRBD1 (5 bases). CDR1 is SEHNR, CDR2 FQNEAQ, per germline (reference sequence). V lost 7 bases, J lost 5 bases, and 20 bases lay in between. This CDR3 has 16 amino acids. The CDR3 here is CASTQGTGTRNEKLFF. The CDR3 nucleotides read TGTGCCAGCACCCAAGGGACCGGCACCAGAAATGAAAAACTGTTTTTT.

This clonotype was counted ten times or more. The V call is TRBV18, the J call TRBJ1-6; D is perhaps TRBD1 (6 bases). Between the trimmed V and J ends, which lost 8 bases and 8 bases, there was a span of 10 bases. From germline, CDR1 is KGHSH and CDR2 LQKENI. This CDR3 spans 12 amino acids. The CDR3 reads CASGGWDSPLHF. The DNA for the CDR3 is TGTGCCAGCGGGGGCTGGGATTCACCCCTCCACTTT.

This clonotype was recorded at least ten times. V usage is TRBV7-3 and J usage is TRBJ2-7; TRBD1 might be the D (5 bases). With 1 base removed from V and 7 bases from J, the gap between germline ends came to 11 bases. The V gene's germline CDR1 is SGHTA and CDR2 FQGTGA. This CDR3 region has 13 residues. DNA for the CDR3: TGTGCCAGCAGCTTAAATAGGGGTCGAGAGCAGTACTTC. Translated, it gives CASSLNRGREQYF.

This clonotype was seen ten or more times. The chain joins TRBV5-4 to TRBJ2-1, with D uncertain. There are 13 residues in the CDR3. Germline CDR1 reads SGHNT; CDR2 reads YYREEE (reference sequence). The V gene lost 0 bases and the J gene lost 9 bases, with 10 bases spanning the gap. CDR3 DNA: TGTGCCAGCAGCTTGGCCCAGAGACGTGAGCAGTTCTTC. It specifies CASSLAQRREQFF.

This clonotype came up many times. The V gene is TRBV18, the J gene TRBJ1-1; D is unresolved. V lost 6 bases, J lost 7 bases, and 9 bases lay in between. The CDR3 is 11 residues long. The germline CDR1 and CDR2 sequences are KGHSH and LQKENI. CDR3 bases: TGTGCCAGCTCTCAAGTAAATGAAGCTTTCTTT. This sequence encodes CASSQVNEAFF. The full variable domain, with the rest looked up from reference TRBV18 and TRBJ1-1, is NAGVMQNPRHLVRRRGQEARLRCSPMKGHSHVYWYRQLPEEGLKFMVYLQKENIIDESGMPKERFSAEFPKEGPSILRIQQVVRGDSAAYFCASSQVNEAFFGQGTRLTVV.

The chain links TRBV7-6 to TRBJ2-7; D gene unclear. Germline CDR1 and CDR2: SGHVS and FNYEAQ. Trimming took off 5 bases at V and 1 base at J, with 9 bases between the two ends. The CDR3 totals 13 residues. CDR3 in amino acids: CASSPSKSYEQYF. The CDR3 region has the DNA TGTGCCAGCAGCCCAAGCAAGTCCTACGAGCAGTACTTC.

The chain recombines TRBV7-6 with TRBJ2-5; perhaps TRBD2 as D (5 bases). Trimming pared 0 bases from V and 9 bases from J, leaving 29 bases between. From germline, CDR1 is SGHVS and CDR2 FNYEAQ. The CDR3 covers 19 residues. The CDR3 coding sequence is TGTGCCAGCAGCTTAGCCAAAGTTCTCCGGACTGAACAAGAGATGCCCCAGTACTTC. Translated, it gives CASSLAKVLRTEQEMPQYF.

This clonotype was seen a handful of times. This rearrangement joins TRBV10-2 to TRBJ1-2, with D tentatively TRBD1 (5 bases). Between the trimmed V and J ends, which lost 6 bases and 4 bases, there was a span of 9 bases. Germline CDR1 and CDR2: WSHSY and SAAADI. The CDR3 extends over 12 amino acids. This CDR3 reads CASSAGFYGYTF. DNA for the CDR3: TGCGCCAGCAGCGCAGGGTTCTATGGCTACACCTTC.

The CDR3 nucleotides read TGTGCCAGCAGCTTAGGAGGGGCGATCTACAATGAGCAGTTCTTC. Protein product: CASSLGGAIYNEQFF. The rearrangement uses TRBV7-8 and TRBJ2-1, with D perhaps matching TRBD1 or TRBD2 (5 bases each). Germline CDR1 reads SGHVS; CDR2 reads FQNEAQ. The V gene lost 1 base and the J gene lost 3 bases, with 10 bases spanning the gap. The CDR3 is 15 amino acids.